The rows below give T cell receptor beta chains drawn from one sample of a study of massively parallel sequencing of T cell beta chains. One entry per CDR3 protein results from TCRdb running MiXCR on the 5' RACE reads. The sample lists around 4,300 distinct CDR3 sequences; around two fifths were seen once. What was sequenced was commercial RNA from peripheral blood pooled from many donors. These receptors were taken from a pool of human donors in good health; the sample was commercial RNA pooled from many donors. Both conserved end residues are part of each CDR3. Each record gives: D gene, J gene, V gene, clone size, CDR3 protein, CDR3 DNA. The D gene is left open where the match is weak. For some rows the clone size is stated as once, few or many, or as a class when expanded; others skip it.

>TRBD1|TRBJ1-1|TRBV20-1|NA
CSARDGTVNTEAFF
TGCAGTGCTAGAGATGGGACAGTGAACACTGAAGCTTTCTTT
>NA|TRBJ2-3|TRBV12-3/TRBV12-4|NA
CASSFIGDTQYF
TGTGCCAGCAGTTTTATTGGAGATACGCAGTATTTT
>TRBD2|TRBJ2-1|TRBV4-2|NA
CASSPGLADYNEQFF
TGTGCCAGCAGCCCCGGACTAGCGGATTACAATGAGCAGTTCTTC
>NA|TRBJ1-6|TRBV14|NA
CASSPSGAGNSPLHF
TGTGCCAGCAGCCCCAGCGGGGCGGGGAATTCACCCCTCCACTTT
>TRBD1|TRBJ1-2|TRBV20-1|large
CSARDRGYGYTF
TGCAGTGCTCGGGACAGGGGATATGGCTACACCTTC
>NA|TRBJ2-2|TRBV24-1|NA
CATSDYPGTGELFF
TGTGCCACCAGTGATTACCCAGGCACCGGGGAGCTGTTTTTT
>TRBD1|TRBJ2-7|TRBV20-1|NA
CSAGTGEVEQYF
TGCAGTGCGGGGACAGGGGAGGTCGAGCAGTACTTC
>NA|TRBJ2-1|TRBV29-1|few
CSVEPPREQFF
TGCAGCGTTGAACCCCCCCGCGAGCAGTTCTTC
>NA|TRBJ2-5|TRBV14|NA
CASSQDGREETQYF
TGTGCCAGCAGCCAAGACGGTAGGGAAGAGACCCAGTACTTC
>NA|TRBJ1-1|TRBV29-1|NA
CSVVDTEAFF
TGCAGCGTTGTGGACACTGAAGCTTTCTTT
>NA|TRBJ2-1|TRBV6-2/TRBV6-3|NA
CASKYTGGEQFF
TGTGCCAGCAAATATACAGGAGGGGAGCAGTTCTTC
>NA|TRBJ2-4|TRBV4-1|NA
CASSQNYGGNIQYF
TGCGCCAGCAGCCAAAACTACGGTGGGAACATTCAGTACTTC